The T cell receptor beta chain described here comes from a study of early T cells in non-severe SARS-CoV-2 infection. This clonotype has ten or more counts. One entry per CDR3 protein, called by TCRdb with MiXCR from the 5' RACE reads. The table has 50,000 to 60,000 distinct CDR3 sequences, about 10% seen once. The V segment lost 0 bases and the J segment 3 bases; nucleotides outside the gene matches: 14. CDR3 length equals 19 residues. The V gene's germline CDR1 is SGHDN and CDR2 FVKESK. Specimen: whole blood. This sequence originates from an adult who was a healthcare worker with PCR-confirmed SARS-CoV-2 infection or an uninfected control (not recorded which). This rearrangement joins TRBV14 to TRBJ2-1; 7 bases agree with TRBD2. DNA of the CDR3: TGTGCCAGCAGCCAAGACCCAAGGACTAGTAGGTTCCTCTACAATGAGCAGTTCTTC. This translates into CASSQDPRTSRFLYNEQFF.